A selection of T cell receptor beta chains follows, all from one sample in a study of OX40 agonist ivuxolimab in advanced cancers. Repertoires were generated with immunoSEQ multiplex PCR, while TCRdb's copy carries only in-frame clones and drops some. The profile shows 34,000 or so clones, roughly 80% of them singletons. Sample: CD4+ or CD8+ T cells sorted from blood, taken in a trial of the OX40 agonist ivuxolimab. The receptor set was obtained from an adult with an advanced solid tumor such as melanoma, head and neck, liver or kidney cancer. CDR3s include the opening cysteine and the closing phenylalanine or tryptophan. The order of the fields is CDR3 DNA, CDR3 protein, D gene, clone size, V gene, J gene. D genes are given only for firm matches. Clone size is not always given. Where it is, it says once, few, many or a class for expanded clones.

CDR3nt: TGTGCCAGCAGTTACTCTCCAAGGCAAGAGACCCAGTACTTC; CDR3aa: CASSYSPRQETQYF; d_gene: NA; abundance: once; v_gene: TRBV6-5; j_gene: TRBJ2-5
CDR3nt: TGTGCCAGCAGTTACTGGACAGGGAACACTGAAGCTTTCTTT; CDR3aa: CASSYWTGNTEAFF; d_gene: TRBD1; abundance: NA; v_gene: TRBV6-6; j_gene: TRBJ1-1
CDR3nt: TGTGCCAGCAGTGCTAGGGAGTATCAGCCCCAGCATTTT; CDR3aa: CASSAREYQPQHF; d_gene: NA; abundance: NA; v_gene: TRBV2; j_gene: TRBJ1-5
CDR3nt: TGTGCCAGCAGCCATCAAGAGACCCAGTACTTC; CDR3aa: CASSHQETQYF; d_gene: NA; abundance: few; v_gene: TRBV27; j_gene: TRBJ2-5
CDR3nt: TGTGCCTGGAGTTGGGACAGTTGGACCGGGGAGCTGTTTTTT; CDR3aa: CAWSWDSWTGELFF; d_gene: TRBD1; abundance: NA; v_gene: TRBV30; j_gene: TRBJ2-2
CDR3nt: TGTGCCAGCAGTTTCGGCTTTACGGTAGGAGGGTCTGAAGCTTTCTTT; CDR3aa: CASSFGFTVGGSEAFF; d_gene: NA; abundance: NA; v_gene: TRBV27; j_gene: TRBJ1-1
CDR3nt: TGTGCCAGCAGCTCGCCGACTAGCGGGGGAAATGAGCAGTTCTTC; CDR3aa: CASSSPTSGGNEQFF; d_gene: TRBD2; abundance: NA; v_gene: TRBV5-6; j_gene: TRBJ2-1
CDR3nt: TGTGCCAGTAGTCCCGGGACTAGTATCCAAGAGACCCAGTACTTC; CDR3aa: CASSPGTSIQETQYF; d_gene: TRBD2; abundance: once; v_gene: TRBV19; j_gene: TRBJ2-5
CDR3nt: TGTGCCAGCAGTTACGACGAGAGCCGCCGGGAGCTGTTTTTT; CDR3aa: CASSYDESRRELFF; d_gene: NA; abundance: NA; v_gene: TRBV6-5; j_gene: TRBJ2-2
CDR3nt: TGTGCCAGCAGCTTCTCTAGCGGGCTCCGCGGAGAGACCCAGTACTTC; CDR3aa: CASSFSSGLRGETQYF; d_gene: TRBD2; abundance: NA; v_gene: TRBV7-2; j_gene: TRBJ2-5
CDR3nt: TGTGCCAGCTCACCCGCCAGACAGGGGGCAGGGGAGACCCAGTACTTC; CDR3aa: CASSPARQGAGETQYF; d_gene: TRBD1; abundance: NA; v_gene: TRBV18; j_gene: TRBJ2-5